This T cell receptor (beta chain) is drawn from a study of T cells in Graves' hyperthyroidism and ophthalmopathy. In the study overall: Peripheral blood collection took place at initial diagnosis, before any treatment. Study conclusions and caveats: Ophthalmopathy prediction by the model preceded onset by a median roughly 6 months.

The CDR3 length is 15 residues. Germline V CDR1 and CDR2: MNHNS, SASEGT. V was clipped by 5 bases and J by 0 bases, with 11 bases between them. Uncontrolled infection, other autoimmune disease, pregnancy or lactation disqualified patients from enrolment. A note on this clonotype: Its antigen is unidentified.

Amplified regions were TCR beta CDR3 sequences from RNA transcripts. The TCR CDR3 first-round RT-PCR relied on the HTBI primer set. Via MiXCR, TCRdb re-called the multiplex PCR reads, giving one row per CDR3 protein. The table shows 150,000 or so distinct CDR3 sequences, with about 20% occurring only once. This TCR was sampled from a woman aged 45 to 65 with Graves' hyperthyroidism that later progressed to Graves' ophthalmopathy. Sequencing used blood. The chain joins TRBV6-1 to TRBJ1-5, with D unresolved. CDR3 protein: CASSKFSYSNQPQHF. CDR3 in DNA: TGTGCCAGCAGTAAGTTTTCATATAGCAATCAGCCCCAGCATTTT.